The present TCR beta chain was sequenced within a study of blood T cell repertoires in COVID-19. Method: immunoSEQ multiplex PCR; TCRdb's copy keeps in-frame clones and lacks some. The sample carries fewer than 250,000 clones, around 85% recorded once. Two negative PCRs, clearance, or symptom resolution had been documented for recovered Cohort 3 donors. V was clipped by 5 bases and J by 6 bases; unmatched bases: 8. The germline gives CDR1 SGDLS, CDR2 YYNGEE. The CDR3 extends over 15 amino acids. The chain recombines TRBV9 with TRBJ1-6, with 7 bases fitting TRBD1. This clonotype was sampled from a woman aged 25-40 years who had recovered from COVID-19. The sample was PBMCs or T cells enriched from blood (not recorded which). CDR3: CASRAGGRSNSPLHF. CDR3 DNA sequence: TGTGCCAGCAGAGCAGGGGGAAGATCTAATTCACCCCTCCACTTT.